This TCR beta chain was found in a study of control samples from healthy donors and cancer patients. Here immunoSEQ multiplex PCR was the method, and the copy in TCRdb shows in-frame clones only, minus some. The table lists approximately 94,000 clones, about 90% of them singletons. Germline CDR1 is LNHDA and CDR2 is SQIVND (reference sequence). Trimming at V came to 2 bases and at J to 4 bases, leaving 0 bases not matched to a gene. This CDR3 is 13 amino acids long. V usage is TRBV19 and J usage is TRBJ2-3, with TRBD2 matching over 7 bases. This clonotype was obtained from a woman in her forties or fifties in good health. Sequenced material: blood. DNA for the CDR3: TGTGCCAGTAGTATACTAGCGGCAGATACGCAGTATTTT. Residues: CASSILAADTQYF.